This T cell receptor beta chain was identified in a study of CD8 T cells in Susac syndrome. The germline V gene has CDR1 MNHEY and CDR2 SVGEGT. This CDR3 comprises 12 residues. Trimming stripped 2 bases from V and 4 bases from J, with 6 bases between. The individuals used as controls were healthy donors who had been matched for both age and sex. The authors reverse transcribed roughly 0.5 to 1 ug RNA with random hexamers. TCRdb reanalysed the immunoSEQ multiplex PCR reads using MiXCR and keeps one entry per CDR3 protein. The table has over 95,000 distinct CDR3 sequences, about 90% seen once; the top ten hold about 0.15%.

The sequenced sample was CD4+ T cells from PBMCs. The TCR comes from a human donor in good health. V and J are TRBV6-2 or TRBV6-3 and TRBJ2-7; tentative D call: TRBD1 (5 bases). Here the CDR3 reads CASSYPGYEQYF. In nucleotides, the CDR3 is TGTGCCAGCAGTTACCCAGGGTACGAGCAGTACTTC.